This passage covers 17 T cell receptor beta chains from one sample sequenced in a study of Tregs in tolerant kidney transplant recipients. These receptors have no identified antigens. The table came from immunoSEQ multiplex PCR; TCRdb's copy has only in-frame clones and leaves some out. The sample holds approximately 20,000 clones, about 71% seen once. The material sequenced was Tregs from blood cultured with allogeneic cells. The origin of the receptors is a human donor in good health.

The chain couples TRBV5-1 to TRBJ1-6, with TRBD1 matching over 8 bases. The V segment lost 0 bases and the J segment 9 bases; nucleotides outside the gene matches: 8. CDR1 and CDR2 from the germline V gene are SGHRS and YFSETQ. The CDR3 totals 16 residues. The CDR3 protein is CASSLAQGASPSPLHF. The CDR3 DNA sequence: TGCGCCAGCAGCTTGGCGCAGGGGGCGTCTCCTTCACCCCTCCACTTT.

The rearrangement uses TRBV5-4 and TRBJ2-2; TRBD1 might be the D (5 bases). Germline V gene data show CDR1 as SGHNT and CDR2 as YYREEE (reference sequence). This CDR3 region has 16 residues. Deletions cut 1 base from V and 2 bases from J, with 12 bases between. CDR3 loop: CASSLFPDTNTGELFF. The CDR3, as DNA: TGTGCCAGCAGCTTGTTTCCGGACACTAACACCGGGGAGCTGTTTTTT. The variable domain in full, with the rest retrieved from reference TRBV5-4 and TRBJ2-2, is ETGVTQSPTHLIKTRGQQVTLRCSSQSGHNTVSWYQQALGQGPQFIFQYYREEENGRGNFPPRFSGLQFPNYSSELNVNALELDDSALYLCASSLFPDTNTGELFFGEGSRLTVL.

The J gene is TRBJ2-3, the V gene TRBV4-2; D remains ambiguous. The V gene's germline CDR1 is LGHNA and CDR2 YNFKEQ. The CDR3 runs 16 residues. Trimming pared 0 bases from V and 0 bases from J, leaving 10 bases between. As DNA, the CDR3 is TGTGCCAGCAGCCAAGATACCTCAACTAGCACAGATACGCAGTATTTT. This encodes CASSQDTSTSTDTQYF.

DNA of the CDR3: TGTGCCAGCAGCTTATTGGGGAGTGGGGCCAACGTCCTGACTTTC. Translated: CASSLLGSGANVLTF. The V gene is TRBV7-9, the J gene TRBJ2-6; tentatively, D is TRBD2 (5 bases). The length of the CDR3 is 15 residues. Looked up from germline, CDR1 is SEHNR and CDR2 is FQNEAQ (reference sequence). The germline V and J ends were trimmed by 2 bases and 3 bases, with 8 bases remaining between them.

The chain is built from TRBV5-4 and TRBJ2-1; D is possibly TRBD1 (6 bases). CDR1 and CDR2 (germline): SGHNT, YYREEE (reference sequence). The CDR3 spans 15 residues. Trimming stripped 0 bases from V and 4 bases from J, with 11 bases between. In DNA form, the CDR3 reads TGTGCCAGCAGCTTGGATGGGGGCCGGTACAATGAGCAGTTCTTC. Translation: CASSLDGGRYNEQFF. Supplemented by reference TRBV5-4 and TRBJ2-1, the full variable domain reads ETGVTQSPTHLIKTRGQQVTLRCSSQSGHNTVSWYQQALGQGPQFIFQYYREEENGRGNFPPRFSGLQFPNYSSELNVNALELDDSALYLCASSLDGGRYNEQFFGPGTRLTVL.

The V and J genes are TRBV6-6 and TRBJ1-2, with no clear D. The CDR3 runs to 15 residues. The germline gives CDR1 MNHNY, CDR2 SVGAGI (reference sequence). Trimming removed 6 bases from V and 3 bases from J, with 17 bases in between. The CDR3 loop is CASRRSLHGYYGYTF. For the CDR3, the DNA is TGTGCCAGCAGACGCTCCTTACACGGATACTATGGCTACACCTTC.

J is TRBJ1-6 and V is TRBV18; perhaps TRBD1 as D (5 bases). V lost 2 bases and J lost 8, with 13 bases in between. CDR1 KGHSH and CDR2 LQKENI come from the germline V gene. This CDR3 region has 15 residues. The CDR3: CASSPVQGQDSPLHF. The DNA for the CDR3 is TGTGCCAGCTCACCAGTCCAGGGCCAGGATTCACCCCTCCACTTT.

The genes are TRBV21-1 and TRBJ2-5; the table assigns TRBD2, which was not confirmed against the DNA. TRBV21-1 is an annotated pseudogene. The CDR3 is 17 residues long. The CDR3 sequence is CASSKGTIAVVRETQYF. CDR3 DNA sequence: TGTGCCAGCAGCAAAGGTACCATAGCGGTGGTGAGGGAGACCCAGTACTTC.

A single count supports this clone. V is TRBV18 and J is TRBJ1-4; 7 nucleotides agree with TRBD1. The CDR3 length is 18 residues. Trimming took 4 bases from V and 0 from J; bases not matched to a gene: 11. Germline-derived CDR1 and CDR2 are KGHSH and LQKENI. The CDR3 DNA follows: TGTGCCAGCTCACTACGACAGGGAAACCCCGCAACTAATGAAAAACTGTTTTTT. Amino acid sequence: CASSLRQGNPATNEKLFF.

V is TRBV5-1 and J is TRBJ1-2, with TRBD1 identical over 12 bases. Germline V gene lookup returns CDR1 SGHRS and CDR2 YFSETQ. This CDR3 region has 14 residues. After removal of 7 bases from V and 6 bases from J, the junction contained 7 bases not matched to a gene. Here the CDR3 reads CASSRDRGLDGYTF. In DNA form, the CDR3 reads TGCGCCAGCTCTAGGGACAGGGGGCTAGATGGCTACACCTTC.

This chain uses TRBV6-5 with TRBJ1-2, with a weak D call TRBD1 (5 bases). The CDR3 totals 13 residues. Germline CDR1 MNHEY, CDR2 SVGAGI. Trimming pared 2 bases from V and 7 bases from J, leaving 11 bases between. The CDR3 region has the DNA TGTGCCAGCAGTTACACAGGCCGGGGTGGCTACACCTTC. It specifies CASSYTGRGGYTF.

In its sample, this clone was seen a few times. The J gene is TRBJ2-3, the V gene TRBV6-4, with TRBD2 identical over 10 bases. Per the germline V gene, CDR1 is MRHNA and CDR2 is SNTAGT. The CDR3 has 16 residues. The ends lost 2 bases at V and 5 bases at J; junction bases unmatched: 7. CDR3 bases: TGTGCCAGCAGTGACCTAGCGGGAGATAAGGGAGATACGCAGTATTTT. Protein product: CASSDLAGDKGDTQYF.

This clone was found once. The chain has TRBV6-5 and TRBJ2-2, with D maybe TRBD1 (5 bases). Trimming removed 5 bases at V and 5 bases at J, with 15 bases between. The germline gives CDR1 MNHEY, CDR2 SVGAGI. The CDR3 is 15 amino acids. The CDR3 spells CASSARALGTGELFF. The CDR3 nucleotides are TGTGCCAGCAGTGCCAGGGCCCTTGGAACCGGGGAGCTGTTTTTT.

V gene TRBV7-9 combines with J gene TRBJ2-1; D not resolved. V was trimmed by 0 bases and J by 2 bases, leaving 11 bases between them. The CDR3 extends over 16 amino acids. Looked up from germline, CDR1 is SEHNR and CDR2 is FQNEAQ (reference sequence). CDR3 sequence: CASSLAATHPYNEQFF. CDR3 DNA sequence: TGTGCCAGCAGCTTAGCCGCCACACACCCCTACAATGAGCAGTTCTTC.

This sequence joins TRBV30 and TRBJ2-1, with 8 bases identical to TRBD2. This CDR3 region has 16 residues. The ends lost 1 base at V and 1 base at J; junction bases unmatched: 6. Germline V gives CDR1 GTSNPN, CDR2 SVGIG (reference sequence). DNA for the CDR3: TGTGCCTGGAGTGCGGGAGGGCTAAGATCCTACAATGAGCAGTTCTTC. Its protein product is CAWSAGGLRSYNEQFF.

The chain couples TRBV18 to TRBJ1-1; the D gene is possibly TRBD1 (5 bases). Between the trimmed V and J ends, which lost 1 base and 6 bases, there was a span of 9 bases. The CDR3 spans 13 residues. Germline V gene lookup returns CDR1 KGHSH and CDR2 LQKENI. CDR3 in amino acids: CASSPRGGSEAFF. The CDR3 nucleotides are TGTGCCAGCTCACCACGGGGGGGGTCTGAAGCTTTCTTT.

This clone was counted only a few times. The genes are TRBV11-3 and TRBJ2-1; 8 bases are shared with TRBD2. The CDR3 extends over 17 amino acids. V trimming: 0 bases; J trimming: 6 bases; junction bases outside the gene matches: 10. Per the germline V gene, CDR1 is SGHNT and CDR2 is YENEEA. The CDR3 DNA reads as TGTGCCAGCAGCTTAGATCTGGTTAGCGGGGTCTCCAATGAGCAGTTCTTC. It codes for CASSLDLVSGVSNEQFF.